This entry lists 28 T cell receptor beta chains sequenced from one sample in a study of shared clonotypes between healthy human individuals. CD45RO-negative, CCR7-positively selected cells formed the naive CD8 fraction, excluding terminally differentiated effector memory CD45RA+ cells. This table comes from immunoSEQ multiplex PCR, and its TCRdb copy is limited to in-frame clones, with some not included. The sample lists hundreds of thousands of clones, 95% to 98% occurring once. The sequenced material came from naive CD8+ T cells sorted from blood. The receptors originated from a man aged 25-45 years in good health.

This clone has more than one count but fewer than ten. V is TRBV28 and J is TRBJ2-7; a weak D match, TRBD2 (5 bases). Germline assignment: CDR1 MDHEN and CDR2 SYDVKM. The CDR3 runs to 12 residues. V lost 4 bases to trimming and J lost 5 bases, with 9 bases between them. CDR3 DNA: TGTGCCAGCAGTTGGGGAGTCGACGAGCAGTACTTC. Amino acids: CASSWGVDEQYF. Using reference TRBV28 and TRBJ2-7 for the parts outside the CDR3, the full variable domain is DVKVTQSSRYLVKRTGEKVFLECVQDMDHENMFWYRQDPGLGLRLIYFSYDVKMKEKGDIPEGYSVSREKKERFSLILESASTNQTSMYLCASSWGVDEQYFGPGTRLTVT.

The chain joins TRBV5-6 to TRBJ1-5, with unresolved D. The germline V gene encodes CDR1 SGHDT and CDR2 YYEEEE. The V gene lost 3 bases and the J gene lost 3 bases, with 10 bases spanning the gap. The CDR3 spans 14 residues. The CDR3 DNA reads as TGTGCCAGCAGCTGGGGTATTAACAATCAGCCCCAGCATTTT. Translation: CASSWGINNQPQHF.

V and J are TRBV6-1 and TRBJ2-1, with TRBD2 matching 11 bases. V dropped 7 bases and J dropped 6; count of bases not matched to a gene: 8. The CDR3 contains 15 residues. Per the germline V gene, CDR1 is MNHNS and CDR2 is SASEGT. The chain's CDR3 is CASKPLAGGFNEQFF. The CDR3 DNA follows: TGTGCCAGCAAACCTCTAGCGGGAGGTTTCAATGAGCAGTTCTTC.

The gene calls are TRBV7-9 and TRBJ1-4; D is possibly TRBD1 (6 bases). V shed 1 base and J shed 6 bases, with 12 bases lying between them. This CDR3 spans 15 amino acids. Germline V lookup: CDR1 SEHNR, CDR2 FQNEAQ (reference sequence). CDR3 sequence: CASSLVGAIDEKLFF. CDR3 coding DNA: TGTGCCAGCAGCTTAGTGGGGGCTATTGATGAAAAACTGTTTTTT. Full variable domain (outside the CDR3, taken from reference TRBV7-9 and TRBJ1-4): DTGVSQNPRHKITKRGQNVTFRCDPISEHNRLYWYRQTLGQGPEFLTYFQNEAQLEKSRLLSDRFSAERPKGSFSTLEIQRTEQGDSAMYLCASSLVGAIDEKLFFGSGTQLSVL.

This chain uses TRBV7-2 with TRBJ2-1; 9 positions match TRBD2. Germline V gene data show CDR1 as SGHTA and CDR2 as FQGNSA. The CDR3 is 13 residues long. V shed 5 bases and J 10 bases; nucleotides not matched to a gene: 6. The CDR3 DNA is TGTGCCAGCAGCGAAGGGCTAGCGGGGGAGCAGTTCTTC. Its protein is CASSEGLAGEQFF.

This chain joins TRBV25-1 and TRBJ1-2; 11 positions agree with TRBD1. The CDR3 totals 15 residues. Per germline, CDR1 MGHDK and CDR2 SYGVNS. V lost 1 base to trimming and J lost 8 bases; unmatched junction nucleotides: 6. The CDR3: CASSEWDRGIGGYTF. The CDR3, as DNA: TGTGCCAGCAGTGAATGGGACAGGGGGATAGGGGGCTACACCTTC.

The gene calls are TRBV28 and TRBJ2-7; a weak D match, TRBD2 (5 bases). This CDR3 spans 14 amino acids. Germline CDR1 MDHEN, CDR2 SYDVKM. V lost 3 bases, J lost 0 bases, and 9 bases lay in between. CDR3: CASSLTTSSYEQYF. The DNA of the CDR3 is TGTGCCAGCAGTTTGACTACAAGCTCCTACGAGCAGTACTTC.

The chain carries TRBV5-1 and TRBJ1-2; D is perhaps TRBD1 (5 bases). This CDR3 is built from 18 residues. The V and J ends lost 1 base and 4 bases respectively, with 23 bases between them. From germline, CDR1 is SGHRS and CDR2 YFSETQ. CDR3: CASSLWGIRDDDGYGYTF. The CDR3 DNA reads TGCGCCAGCAGCTTGTGGGGAATCCGGGACGATGATGGCTATGGCTACACCTTC.

V and J are TRBV15 and TRBJ1-5; perhaps TRBD1 as D (5 bases). Looked up from germline, CDR1 is LNHNV and CDR2 is YYDKDF (reference sequence). The CDR3 runs to 14 residues. Trimming took 5 bases from V and 0 from J, leaving 8 bases between them. The CDR3 is CATSRGYSNQPQHF. DNA for the CDR3: TGTGCCACCAGCCGGGGGTATAGCAATCAGCCCCAGCATTTT.

The CDR3 spells CASSYTPTGSGYTF. CDR3 in DNA: TGTGCCAGCAGTTATACCCCGACAGGCTCTGGCTACACCTTC. The chain employs TRBV6-5 and TRBJ1-2, with D possibly TRBD1 on 6 matching bases. Germline V gene data show CDR1 as MNHEY and CDR2 as SVGAGI. The CDR3 extends over 14 amino acids. Trimming cost V 3 bases and J 7 bases, with 15 bases left between them.

This clone was detected once. The rearrangement joins TRBV7-2 to TRBJ2-3, with 9 nucleotides matching TRBD1. CDR3 length: 15 residues. CDR1 is SGHTA and CDR2 is FQGNSA in the germline V gene. The J segment lost 3 bases and the V segment lost 7 bases, leaving 8 bases of the junction unmatched. The CDR3 protein is CASTPGQGATDTQYF. The CDR3 coding sequence is TGTGCCAGCACACCGGGACAGGGAGCAACAGATACGCAGTATTTT.

CDR3 sequence: CASSQEMDHMNTEAFF. In nucleotides, the CDR3 is TGTGCCAGCAGCCAAGAGATGGATCACATGAACACTGAAGCTTTCTTT. The chain employs TRBV14 and TRBJ1-1, with D unclear. The germline gives CDR1 SGHDN, CDR2 FVKESK. The length of the CDR3 is 16 residues. Trimming removed 0 bases from V and 0 bases from J, with 11 bases in between.

This clone appeared once. This sample includes further DNA sequences coding for the same CDR3. The J gene is TRBJ2-3, the V gene TRBV25-1; D call uncertain. Trimming took off 3 bases at V and 6 bases at J, with 4 bases between the two ends. Germline loops: CDR1 MGHDK, CDR2 SYGVNS. The CDR3 is 11 amino acids. CDR3 region: CASSDFDTQYF. As DNA, the CDR3 is TGTGCCAGCAGTGATTTCGATACGCAGTATTTT.

CDR3 amino acids: CASSSIGVTGELFF. The CDR3 region has the DNA TGTGCCAGCAGCTCCATAGGGGTCACCGGGGAGCTGTTTTTT. The chain employs TRBV11-2 and TRBJ2-2; possible D gene TRBD1, 5 bases. Trimming shortened V by 4 bases and J by 4 bases, and 10 bases separated the two germline ends. CDR3 length: 14 residues. The germline V gene encodes CDR1 SGHAT and CDR2 FQNNGV.

The chain couples TRBV2 to TRBJ2-3, with D possibly matching TRBD1 (6 bases). This CDR3 comprises 17 residues. Germline assignment: CDR1 SNHLY and CDR2 FYNNEI. V lost 2 bases, J lost 2 bases, and 17 bases lay in between. Here the CDR3 DNA reads TGTGCCAGCAGTGAAAAACAGACAGGTTGGGACACAGATACGCAGTATTTT. This gives the protein CASSEKQTGWDTDTQYF.

For this clone: In the same sample, other DNA sequences code for this CDR3. This sequence joins TRBV27 and TRBJ2-7; TRBD2 matches at 7 bases. Trimming cost V 1 base and J 4 bases; bases outside gene matches: 1. In germline, CDR1 is MNHEY, CDR2 SMNVEV (reference sequence). The CDR3 extends over 13 amino acids. The CDR3 sequence is CASSLWGGYEQYF. The CDR3 coding sequence is TGTGCCAGCAGTTTATGGGGGGGATACGAGCAGTACTTC.

The chain uses TRBV6-6 and TRBJ2-5; D may be TRBD2 (5 bases). V gave up 8 bases and J gave up 5 bases, with 15 bases separating them. The CDR3 totals 13 residues. Germline loops: CDR1 MNHNY, CDR2 SVGAGI (reference sequence). The CDR3 nucleotides read TGTGCCAGCTCGGTGGGGTCGGGGGAGACCCAGTACTTC. Translated, it gives CASSVGSGETQYF.

The V and J genes are TRBV6-5 and TRBJ2-7; the match to TRBD1 covers 10 bases. This CDR3 region has 16 residues. V shed 0 bases, J shed 1 base, and the junction held 3 bases outside the gene matches. CDR1 is MNHEY and CDR2 is SVGAGI in the germline V gene. CDR3 bases: TGTGCCAGCAGTTACTCCCCGGGACAGGGGTCCTACGAGCAGTACTTC. This sequence encodes CASSYSPGQGSYEQYF.

V gene TRBV30 combines with J gene TRBJ1-5; D is uncertain. Between the trimmed V and J ends, which lost 1 base and 6 bases, there was a span of 22 bases. This CDR3 contains 17 residues. The germline CDR1 and CDR2 sequences are GTSNPN and SVGIG (reference sequence). The CDR3 nucleotides read TGTGCCTGGAGTGCCCCCCCGGCAGGTTCGTGGAGTCAGCCCCAGCATTTT. Amino acid sequence: CAWSAPPAGSWSQPQHF.

V and J are TRBV28 and TRBJ1-1, with D maybe TRBD1 (5 bases). V gave up 5 bases and J gave up 11 bases, with 18 bases separating them. Germline CDR1 reads MDHEN; CDR2 reads SYDVKM. The CDR3 spans 13 residues. For the CDR3, the DNA is TGTGCCAGCAGTCAACGGACATCTCGTGGGGCTTTCTTT. The encoded protein is CASSQRTSRGAFF.

V gene TRBV2 combines with J gene TRBJ2-5; D not resolved. The CDR3 covers 10 residues. V gave up 10 bases and J gave up 5 bases, with 8 bases separating them. The germline V gene encodes CDR1 SNHLY and CDR2 FYNNEI. Here the CDR3 DNA reads TGTGCCACCAAAGGGGAGACCCAGTACTTC. This sequence encodes CATKGETQYF. The variable domain in full, completed from reference TRBV2 and TRBJ2-5, reads EPEVTQTPSHQVTQMGQEVILRCVPISNHLYFYWYRQILGQKVEFLVSFYNNEISEKSEIFDDQFSVERPDGSNFTLKIRSTKLEDSAMYFCATKGETQYFGPGTRLLVL.

The gene calls are TRBV20-1 and TRBJ1-1; D is undetermined. V shed 5 bases and J shed 0 bases, with 4 bases lying between them. CDR1 is DFQATT and CDR2 is SNEGSKA in the germline V gene (reference sequence). This CDR3 is built from 11 residues. CDR3 residues: CSAWLNTEAFF. As DNA, the CDR3 is TGCAGTGCTTGGTTGAACACTGAAGCTTTCTTT.

This chain joins TRBV7-9 and TRBJ2-7; D may be TRBD1 or TRBD2 (6 bases each). Trimming took off 1 base at V and 6 bases at J, with 10 bases between the two ends. The CDR3 is 13 amino acids. Germline V gene lookup returns CDR1 SEHNR and CDR2 FQNEAQ (reference sequence). Here the CDR3 reads CASSLEGGTEQYF. In nucleotides, the CDR3 is TGTGCCAGCAGCTTAGAGGGGGGAACCGAGCAGTACTTC.

In DNA form, the CDR3 reads TGCGCCAGCAGCCAAGAGCCACTCCAGGGGGTGTTCTATGGCTACACCTTC. Protein product: CASSQEPLQGVFYGYTF. The chain links TRBV4-1 to TRBJ1-2; TRBD1 agrees at 7 bases. This CDR3 contains 17 residues. The germline V gene encodes CDR1 MGHRA and CDR2 YSYEKL. The ends lost 0 bases at V and 4 bases at J; junction bases unmatched: 11.

This rearrangement joins TRBV5-1 to TRBJ2-3, with D unresolved. With 3 bases removed from V and 0 bases from J, the gap between germline ends came to 17 bases. Germline V CDR1 and CDR2: SGHRS, YFSETQ. The CDR3 spans 17 residues. CDR3 nucleotides: TGCGCCAGCAGCTACCCCAGAGCGACCTCCAGCACAGATACGCAGTATTTT. Translating gives CASSYPRATSSTDTQYF.

The chain recombines TRBV4-1 with TRBJ2-7; D unresolved. CDR1 MGHRA and CDR2 YSYEKL come from the germline V gene. Trimming pared 2 bases from V and 5 bases from J, leaving 13 bases between. The CDR3 covers 14 residues. CDR3: CASSQPTDGDEQYF. Here the CDR3 DNA reads TGCGCCAGCAGCCAACCAACGGACGGAGACGAGCAGTACTTC.

This chain's CDR3 is CASSKPYEQYF. CDR3 nucleotides: TGTGCCAGCAGTAAACCCTACGAGCAGTACTTC. The rearrangement uses TRBV28 and TRBJ2-7; D gene ambiguous. The CDR3 runs 11 residues. Germline V lookup: CDR1 MDHEN, CDR2 SYDVKM. V shed 5 bases and J shed 2 bases, with 4 bases lying between them. Based on the CDR3 plus reference TRBV28 and TRBJ2-7, the full variable domain is DVKVTQSSRYLVKRTGEKVFLECVQDMDHENMFWYRQDPGLGLRLIYFSYDVKMKEKGDIPEGYSVSREKKERFSLILESASTNQTSMYLCASSKPYEQYFGPGTRLTVT.

The rearrangement links TRBV13 to TRBJ2-1; weak D call: TRBD2 (5 bases). Trimming took off 2 bases at V and 5 bases at J, with 19 bases between the two ends. This CDR3 comprises 17 residues. Germline V gene data show CDR1 as PRHDT and CDR2 as FYEKMQ (reference sequence). DNA for the CDR3: TGTGCCAGCAGCTTATCAAGCGGCCCTAACGGGAACAATGAGCAGTTCTTC. The encoded protein is CASSLSSGPNGNNEQFF.